The 24 T cell receptor beta chains in this list originate from one sample, sequenced in a study of T cell clonality in common variable immunodeficiency. Sequenced by immunoSEQ multiplex PCR; TCRdb stores in-frame clones only, minus some. Altogether 55,000 or so clones were found in the sample, and no singletons occur. Input material: peripheral blood mononuclear cells. The receptors shown here come from a person aged 18-70 years in good health.

This clone came up many times. Read coverage stops 3 residues before the CDR3 terminus; the germline J gene supplies the remainder. The genes are TRBV20-1 and TRBJ2-1; 7 bases fit TRBD2. The V segment lost 0 bases and the J segment 3 bases; nucleotides outside the gene matches: 2. CDR1 is DFQATT, CDR2 SNEGSKA, per germline (reference sequence). CDR3 length: 14 residues. CDR3 residues: CSARERDYYNEQFF. CDR3 DNA, as far as it was read: TGCAGTGCTAGAGAGCGGGACTACTACAATGAG.

This clone was observed at least ten times. The CDR3 is cut off 3 residues early in the read; its end comes from the germline J gene. The V call is TRBV5-1, the J call TRBJ2-7; 7 nucleotides agree with TRBD2. Germline V gene data show CDR1 as SGHRS and CDR2 as YFSETQ. Trimming took 6 bases from V and 4 from J; bases not matched to a gene: 7. There are 13 residues in the CDR3. CDR3 residues: CASTASGLYEQYF. Incomplete CDR3 DNA: TGCGCCAGCACGGCTAGCGGTTTGTACGAG.

This clone came up many times. The CDR3 end is not reached by the read, which stops 3 residues before it; the germline J gene fills it in. The rearrangement joins TRBV5-1 to TRBJ2-1; 12 bases fit TRBD2. Germline V gene sequence: CDR1 SGHRS, CDR2 YFSETQ. The CDR3 has 19 residues. The ends lost 7 bases at V and 0 bases at J; junction bases unmatched: 14. The CDR3 bases that were read are TGCGCCAGCGAGGCGATGGGACTAGCGGGCTCGAGCTCCTACAATGAG. It specifies CASEAMGLAGSSSYNE. The full CDR3 protein reads CASEAMGLAGSSSYNEQFF.

This clone showed up many times. The CDR3 here is CASRLVRLAGSTDTQYF. The DNA read from the CDR3 is TGTGCCAGCAGACTCGTTAGACTAGCGGGAAGCACAGATACG. The rearrangement joins TRBV6-2 or TRBV6-3 to TRBJ2-3, with 11 bases matching TRBD2. The read halts 3 residues ahead of the CDR3 end, with the missing end drawn from the germline J gene. V was pared by 6 bases and J by 0 bases, with 8 bases of the junction left unmatched. This CDR3 region has 17 residues. Germline lookup yields CDR1 MNHEY and CDR2 SVGEGT.

This clone appeared many times. Sequencing ends 3 residues short of the CDR3 end; the germline J gene provides the rest. The chain employs TRBV28 and TRBJ2-1; TRBD1 agrees at 10 bases. V dropped 8 bases and J dropped 6; count of bases not matched to a gene: 10. CDR1 and CDR2 from the germline V gene are MDHEN and SYDVKM. This CDR3 has 15 residues. This chain's CDR3 is CASSVPGQGTNEQFF. The part of the CDR3 DNA that was read is TGTGCCAGCTCAGTGCCGGGACAGGGGACCAATGAG.

This clone was counted ten times or more. The missing CDR3 end, 3 residues past where the read stops, is filled in from the germline J gene. The chain links TRBV18 to TRBJ2-1; perhaps TRBD2 as D (6 bases). The CDR3 length is 18 residues. Germline-derived CDR1 and CDR2 are KGHSH and LQKENI. V was pared by 2 bases and J by 0 bases, with 17 bases between. The sequenced CDR3 bases are TGTGCCAGCTCACCAGTTCAGGCGGGGTCCGCCTCCTACAATGAG. Translation: CASSPVQAGSASYNE. The full CDR3 sequence reads CASSPVQAGSASYNEQFF. Filled out from reference TRBV18 and TRBJ2-1, the complete variable domain reads NAGVMQNPRHLVRRRGQEARLRCSPMKGHSHVYWYRQLPEEGLKFMVYLQKENIIDESGMPKERFSAEFPKEGPSILRIQQVVRGDSAAYFCASSPVQAGSASYNEQFFGPGTRLTVL.

This clone was picked up many times. The CDR3 DNA, read in part, is TGTGCCAGCAGCCAAAATCAGGGGGCTATCGCTGAA. Translation gives CASSQNQGAIAE. The whole CDR3 protein is CASSQNQGAIAEAFF. This chain uses TRBV12-3 or TRBV12-4 with TRBJ1-1; 8 nucleotides align to TRBD1. Sequencing ends 3 residues short of the CDR3 end; the germline J gene provides the rest. The CDR3 is made up of 15 amino acids. The V and J ends lost 6 bases and 6 bases, in that order; junction bases with no gene match: 12.

This clone was counted many times. The CDR3 goes on 3 residues after the read ends, and that part is filled in from the germline J gene. This chain uses TRBV7-3 with TRBJ2-7; 7 bases match TRBD2. J lost 0 bases, V lost 5 bases, and 7 bases had no gene match. Per germline, CDR1 SGHTA and CDR2 FQGTGA. The CDR3 runs to 15 residues. This CDR3 reads CASSPSGGSSYEQYF. The covered CDR3 bases are TGTGCCAGCAGCCCCAGTGGCGGGAGCTCCTACGAG.

This clone came up many times. The CDR3 is cut off 3 residues early in the read; its end comes from the germline J gene. The V gene is TRBV11-3, the J gene TRBJ2-3; no firm D call. Trimming stripped 5 bases from V and 4 bases from J, with 10 bases between. Germline CDR1 SGHNT, CDR2 YENEEA. The CDR3 runs to 13 residues. This CDR3 is CASSLNSADTQYF. The part of the CDR3 DNA that was read is TGTGCCAGCAGCCTAAATAGTGCAGATACG. The full variable domain, rest sourced from reference TRBV11-3 and TRBJ2-3, is EAGVVQSPRYKIIEKKQPVAFWCNPISGHNTLYWYLQNLGQGPELLIRYENEEAVDDSQLPKDRFSAERLKGVDSTLKIQPAELGDSAVYLCASSLNSADTQYFGPGTRLTVL.

This clone was observed at least ten times. The CDR3 goes on 3 residues after the read ends, and that part is filled in from the germline J gene. The chain joins TRBV20-1 to TRBJ2-1; D uncertain. CDR1 and CDR2 (germline): DFQATT, SNEGSKA (reference sequence). V dropped 1 base and J dropped 6 bases, with 13 bases sitting between them. The CDR3 has 14 residues. The CDR3: CSARGAIGSNEQFF. Incomplete CDR3 DNA: TGCAGTGCTAGAGGAGCGATCGGTAGCAATGAG.

In its sample, this clone was seen many times. Read sequence stops 3 residues before the CDR3 end, and the germline J gene provides the missing end. This sequence joins TRBV20-1 and TRBJ1-6; D might be TRBD1 (5 bases). The CDR3 consists of 13 residues. Germline V gene sequence: CDR1 DFQATT, CDR2 SNEGSKA (reference sequence). Trimming cost V 6 bases and J 7 bases, with 13 bases left between them. The CDR3 protein is CSANQGINSPLHF. CDR3 DNA (partial): TGCAGTGCCAACCAGGGAATCAATTCACCC.

This clone has a count of ten or more. The read halts 3 residues ahead of the CDR3 end, with the missing end drawn from the germline J gene. The rearrangement links TRBV7-2 to TRBJ2-3, with TRBD2 as a possible D gene (6 bases). Germline V gene lookup returns CDR1 SGHTA and CDR2 FQGNSA. V gave up 5 bases and J gave up 1 base, with 13 bases separating them. The CDR3 loop spans 15 amino acids. The part of the CDR3 DNA that was read is TGTGCCAGCAGCCCAAGGGCTAGCGGCACAGATACG. It codes for CASSPRASGTDT. The full-length CDR3 reads as CASSPRASGTDTQYF. The full variable domain, its missing parts supplied by reference TRBV7-2 and TRBJ2-3, is GAGVSQSPSNKVTEKGKDVELRCDPISGHTALYWYRQSLGQGLEFLIYFQGNSAPDKSGLPSDRFSAERTGGSVSTLTIQRTQQEDSAVYLCASSPRASGTDTQYFGPGTRLTVL.

This clone was recorded at least ten times. The read stops 3 residues short of the end of the CDR3; the missing end is completed from the germline J gene. J is TRBJ2-3 and V is TRBV5-1; 9 bases agree with TRBD1. The CDR3 spans 15 residues. V dropped 4 bases and J dropped 5; count of bases not matched to a gene: 8. The germline V gene has CDR1 SGHRS and CDR2 YFSETQ. CDR3 DNA, as far as it was read: TGCGCCAGCAGCACCGGACAGGGGCTTCAAGATACG. It codes for CASSTGQGLQDT. The whole CDR3 protein is CASSTGQGLQDTQYF.

The table lists this clone with many counts. The read gets to within 3 residues of the CDR3 end, and the germline J gene fills in the rest. The chain has TRBV20-1 and TRBJ2-1, with 8 bases aligning to TRBD2. CDR1 is DFQATT, CDR2 SNEGSKA, per germline (reference sequence). The V and J ends lost 3 bases and 4 bases, in that order; junction bases with no gene match: 14. CDR3 size: 17 residues. Incomplete CDR3 DNA: TGCAGTGCTAGTTACTTGGCGAGCGGGAGTACGTACAATGAG. Amino acids: CSASYLASGSTYNE. The entire CDR3 reads CSASYLASGSTYNEQFF.

There are many counts of this clone. The CDR3 is cut off 3 residues early in the read; its end comes from the germline J gene. The chain combines TRBV5-1 with TRBJ2-3; 7 bases are shared with TRBD1. Germline CDR1 is SGHRS and CDR2 is YFSETQ. With 4 bases clipped from V and 6 bases from J, the junction kept 8 bases outside the gene matches. There are 14 residues in the CDR3. The CDR3 loop is CASSQTGSSDTQYF. The covered CDR3 bases are TGCGCCAGCAGCCAGACAGGGAGTTCGGATACG.

In this sample, this clone turned up a few times. The CDR3 DNA, read in part, is TGCGCCAGCAGCTCCGCGTGGGGGGGGGAATACAATGAG. It encodes CASSSAWGGEYNE. The full CDR3 protein reads CASSSAWGGEYNEQFF. The rearrangement uses TRBV5-1 and TRBJ2-1, with 7 positions matching TRBD2. The read ends 3 residues shy of where the CDR3 ends; the end is completed using the germline J gene. With 3 bases clipped from V and 4 bases from J, the junction kept 10 bases outside the gene matches. CDR3 length equals 16 residues. Germline V gene sequence: CDR1 SGHRS, CDR2 YFSETQ.

In this sample, this clone turned up many times. This chain's CDR3 is CASSTLQGTAFYGYTF. The CDR3 bases that were read are TGTGCCAGTAGTACCCTACAGGGAACCGCTTTCTATGGC. This sequence joins TRBV19 and TRBJ1-2, with D possibly being TRBD1 (6 bases). The CDR3 extends 3 residues past the end of the read, so its final part is completed from the germline J gene. This CDR3 is 16 amino acids long. V was clipped by 4 bases and J by 4 bases, with 19 bases between them. CDR1 is LNHDA and CDR2 is SQIVND in the germline V gene (reference sequence).

This clone was counted at least ten times. The sequenced fragment ends 3 residues before the CDR3 boundary, so the rest is inferred from the germline J gene. This chain joins TRBV12-3 or TRBV12-4 and TRBJ1-6; D call uncertain. V lost 10 bases and J 1 base, leaving 11 bases between the germline ends. This CDR3 has 14 amino acids. Here the CDR3 reads CATKTSSYNSPLHF. CDR3 DNA (partial): TGTGCCACAAAGACAAGTTCCTATAATTCACCC.

This clone appeared many times. The CDR3 end lies 3 residues beyond the end of the read and is filled in from the germline J gene. The rearrangement uses TRBV20-1 and TRBJ1-5; D gene uncertain. V dropped 3 bases and J dropped 0 bases, with 3 bases sitting between them. Germline V lookup: CDR1 DFQATT, CDR2 SNEGSKA (reference sequence). The CDR3 runs 12 residues. The CDR3 reads CSARYSNQPQHF. The CDR3 DNA, read in part, is TGCAGTGCTAGGTATAGCAATCAGCCC.

This clone appeared many times. The read halts 3 residues ahead of the CDR3 end, with the missing end drawn from the germline J gene. The chain couples TRBV18 to TRBJ2-7; maybe TRBD2 (6 bases). The CDR3 has 18 residues. Germline assignment: CDR1 KGHSH and CDR2 LQKENI. Trimming shortened V by 1 base and J by 0 bases, and 19 bases separated the two germline ends. CDR3 region: CASSPRGTYERSSYEQYF. The part of the CDR3 DNA that was read is TGTGCCAGCTCACCACGCGGGACTTATGAACGAAGCTCCTACGAG.

This clone was observed at least ten times. The read stops 3 residues short of the end of the CDR3; the missing end is completed from the germline J gene. Other DNA variants within this sample encode the same CDR3. The V call is TRBV5-6, the J call TRBJ1-2, with 7 bases aligning to TRBD1. In germline, CDR1 is SGHDT, CDR2 YYEEEE. After removal of 3 bases from V and 4 bases from J, the junction contained 3 bases not matched to a gene. The length of the CDR3 is 13 residues. The CDR3 loop is CASSSGQAYGYTF. The sequenced part of the CDR3 DNA is TGTGCCAGCAGCTCCGGACAGGCCTATGGC.

This clone has at least ten counts. The read ends 3 residues before the CDR3 terminus; that terminus is restored from the germline J gene. The V and J genes are TRBV19 and TRBJ2-1; maybe TRBD2 (5 bases). V lost 0 bases and J lost 5, with 17 bases in between. CDR1 and CDR2 from the germline V gene are LNHDA and SQIVND (reference sequence). This CDR3 is built from 17 residues. CDR3 DNA, as far as it was read: TGTGCCAGTAGTATAGATTATCGTTTCCGGACTCACAATGAG. Its translation is CASSIDYRFRTHNE. From start to end, the CDR3 is CASSIDYRFRTHNEQFF.

This clone has ten or more counts. The observed sequence ends 3 residues before the CDR3 terminus, with the missing tail filled in from the germline J gene. The V gene is TRBV5-1, the J gene TRBJ2-2; tentatively, D is TRBD2 (6 bases). Germline V gene sequence: CDR1 SGHRS, CDR2 YFSETQ. The V end was cut by 4 bases, the J end by 3 bases, with 16 bases between. This CDR3 spans 16 amino acids. CDR3 bases read: TGCGCCAGCAGCCCCCTACCGGGAGCGGACACCGGGGAG. Its translation: CASSPLPGADTGE. The whole CDR3 reads CASSPLPGADTGELFF.

This clone has a handful of counts. The read ends 3 residues before the CDR3 terminus; that terminus is restored from the germline J gene. J is TRBJ1-2 and V is TRBV7-9; no reliable D call. CDR1 is SEHNR and CDR2 is FQNEAQ in the germline V gene (reference sequence). The CDR3 loop spans 15 amino acids. V was trimmed by 3 bases and J by 7 bases, leaving 18 bases between them. The CDR3: CASSLAAGNRFGYTF. Partial CDR3 DNA: TGTGCCAGCAGCTTGGCAGCGGGCAATCGGTTTGGC.